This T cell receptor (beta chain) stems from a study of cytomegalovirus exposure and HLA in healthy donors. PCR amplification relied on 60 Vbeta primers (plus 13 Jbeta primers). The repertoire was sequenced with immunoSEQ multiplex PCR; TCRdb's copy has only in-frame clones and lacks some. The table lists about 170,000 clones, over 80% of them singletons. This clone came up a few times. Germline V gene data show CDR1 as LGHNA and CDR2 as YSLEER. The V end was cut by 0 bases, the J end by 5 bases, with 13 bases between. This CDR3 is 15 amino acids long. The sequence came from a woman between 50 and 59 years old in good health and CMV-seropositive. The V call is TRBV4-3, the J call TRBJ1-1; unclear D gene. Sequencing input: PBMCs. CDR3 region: CASSQEGSRKTEAFF. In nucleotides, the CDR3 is TGCGCCAGCAGCCAAGAGGGCAGTCGGAAGACTGAAGCTTTCTTT.